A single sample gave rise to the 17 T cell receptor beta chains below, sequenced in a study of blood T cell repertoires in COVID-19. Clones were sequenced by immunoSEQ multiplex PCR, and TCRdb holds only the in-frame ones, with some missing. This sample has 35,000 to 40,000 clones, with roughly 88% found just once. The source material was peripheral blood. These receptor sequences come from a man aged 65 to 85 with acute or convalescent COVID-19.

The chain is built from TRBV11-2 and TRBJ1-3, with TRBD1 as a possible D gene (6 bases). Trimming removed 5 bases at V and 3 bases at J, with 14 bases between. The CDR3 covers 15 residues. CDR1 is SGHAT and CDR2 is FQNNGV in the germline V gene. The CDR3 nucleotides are TGTGCCAGCAGCATCAAGGGGGATCTTGGAAACACCATATATTTT. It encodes CASSIKGDLGNTIYF.

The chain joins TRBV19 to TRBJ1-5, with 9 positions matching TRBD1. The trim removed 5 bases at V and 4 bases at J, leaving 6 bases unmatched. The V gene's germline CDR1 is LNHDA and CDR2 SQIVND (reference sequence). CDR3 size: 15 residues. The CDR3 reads CASSLDRGENQPQHF. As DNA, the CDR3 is TGTGCCAGTAGTTTGGACAGGGGAGAGAATCAGCCCCAGCATTTT.

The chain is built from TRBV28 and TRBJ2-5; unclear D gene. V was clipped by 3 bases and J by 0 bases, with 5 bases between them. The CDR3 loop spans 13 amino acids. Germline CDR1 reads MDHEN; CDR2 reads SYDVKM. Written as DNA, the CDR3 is TGTGCCAGCAGTTTGACTGACCAAGAGACCCAGTACTTC. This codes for CASSLTDQETQYF. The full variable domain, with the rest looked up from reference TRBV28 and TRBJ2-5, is DVKVTQSSRYLVKRTGEKVFLECVQDMDHENMFWYRQDPGLGLRLIYFSYDVKMKEKGDIPEGYSVSREKKERFSLILESASTNQTSMYLCASSLTDQETQYFGPGTRLLVL.

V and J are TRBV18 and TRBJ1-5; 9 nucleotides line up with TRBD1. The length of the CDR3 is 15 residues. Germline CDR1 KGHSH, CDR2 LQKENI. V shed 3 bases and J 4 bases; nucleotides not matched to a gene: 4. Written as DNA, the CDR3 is TGTGCCAGCTCACCGACAGGGGGTTTAAATCAGCCCCAGCATTTT. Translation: CASSPTGGLNQPQHF.

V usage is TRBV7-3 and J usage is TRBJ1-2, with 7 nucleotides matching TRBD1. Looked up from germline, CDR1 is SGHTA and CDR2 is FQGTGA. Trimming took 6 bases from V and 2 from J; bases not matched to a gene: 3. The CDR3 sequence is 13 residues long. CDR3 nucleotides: TGTGCCAGCAGTCGGGACAGAAACTATGGCTACACCTTC. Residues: CASSRDRNYGYTF.

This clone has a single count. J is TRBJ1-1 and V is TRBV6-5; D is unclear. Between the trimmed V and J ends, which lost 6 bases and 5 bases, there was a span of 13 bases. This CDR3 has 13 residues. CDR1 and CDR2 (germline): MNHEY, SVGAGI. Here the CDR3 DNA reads TGTGCCAGCAGCATTTTAGGCGGGACTGAAGCTTTCTTT. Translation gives CASSILGGTEAFF.

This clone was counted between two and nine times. The CDR3 DNA reads as TGCGCCAGCAGTCCGGACAGGGGGTTTCATAGCAATCAGCCCCAGCATTTT. It specifies CASSPDRGFHSNQPQHF. V usage is TRBV4-3 and J usage is TRBJ1-5, with TRBD1 matching over 10 bases. The CDR3 covers 17 residues. Looked up from germline, CDR1 is LGHNA and CDR2 is YSLEER. The V and J ends lost 6 bases and 0 bases, in that order; junction bases with no gene match: 8.

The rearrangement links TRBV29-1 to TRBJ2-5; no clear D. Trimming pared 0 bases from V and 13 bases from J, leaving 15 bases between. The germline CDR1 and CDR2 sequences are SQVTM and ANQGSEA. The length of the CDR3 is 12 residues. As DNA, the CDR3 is TGCAGCGTTGAAGACATCCGAAGCCCCTTGTACTTC. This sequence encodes CSVEDIRSPLYF.

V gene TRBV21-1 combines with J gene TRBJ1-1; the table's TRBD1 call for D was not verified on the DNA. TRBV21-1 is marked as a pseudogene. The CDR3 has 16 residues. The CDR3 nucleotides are TGTGCCAGCAGCAAAGTCCAGGGGCCGGCGGACACTGAAGCTTTCTTT. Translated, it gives CASSKVQGPADTEAFF.

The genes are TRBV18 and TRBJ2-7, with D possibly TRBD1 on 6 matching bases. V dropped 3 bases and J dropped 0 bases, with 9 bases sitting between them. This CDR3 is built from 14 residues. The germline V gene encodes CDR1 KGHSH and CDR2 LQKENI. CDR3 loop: CASSPGTPSYEQYF. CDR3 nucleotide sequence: TGTGCCAGCTCACCGGGGACACCCTCCTACGAGCAGTACTTC.

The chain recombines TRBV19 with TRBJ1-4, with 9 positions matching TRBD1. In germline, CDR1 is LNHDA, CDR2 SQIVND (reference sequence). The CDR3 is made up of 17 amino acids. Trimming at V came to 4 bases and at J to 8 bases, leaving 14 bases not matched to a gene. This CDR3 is CASSTLRSDRGKEKLFF. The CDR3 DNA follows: TGTGCCAGTAGTACCCTTCGGTCGGACAGGGGAAAGGAAAAACTGTTTTTT. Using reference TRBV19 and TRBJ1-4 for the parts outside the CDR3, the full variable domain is DGGITQSPKYLFRKEGQNVTLSCEQNLNHDAMYWYRQDPGQGLRLIYYSQIVNDFQKGDIAEGYSVSREKKESFPLTVTSAQKNPTAFYLCASSTLRSDRGKEKLFFGSGTQLSVL.

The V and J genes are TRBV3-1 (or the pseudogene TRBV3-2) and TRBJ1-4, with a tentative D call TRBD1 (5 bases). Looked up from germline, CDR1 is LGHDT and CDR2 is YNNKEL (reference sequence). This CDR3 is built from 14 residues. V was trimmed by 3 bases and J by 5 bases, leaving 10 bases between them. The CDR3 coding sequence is TGTGCCAGCAGCCAGGAAGGGGTAAATGAAAAACTGTTTTTT. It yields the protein CASSQEGVNEKLFF.

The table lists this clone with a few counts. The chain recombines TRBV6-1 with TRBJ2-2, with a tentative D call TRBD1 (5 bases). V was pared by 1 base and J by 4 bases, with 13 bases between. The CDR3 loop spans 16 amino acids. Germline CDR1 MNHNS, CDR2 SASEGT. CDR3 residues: CASSEGLGVGTGELFF. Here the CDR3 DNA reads TGTGCCAGCAGTGAAGGGCTAGGGGTTGGCACCGGGGAGCTGTTTTTT.

The CDR3 sequence: CASSAYRDKTEAFF. In DNA, the CDR3 is TGCGCCAGCAGCGCATACCGGGACAAGACTGAAGCTTTCTTT. The chain is built from TRBV4-1 and TRBJ1-1; D may be TRBD1 (6 bases). The CDR3 length is 14 residues. Deletions cut 5 bases from V and 5 bases from J, with 15 bases between. Germline loops: CDR1 MGHRA, CDR2 YSYEKL.

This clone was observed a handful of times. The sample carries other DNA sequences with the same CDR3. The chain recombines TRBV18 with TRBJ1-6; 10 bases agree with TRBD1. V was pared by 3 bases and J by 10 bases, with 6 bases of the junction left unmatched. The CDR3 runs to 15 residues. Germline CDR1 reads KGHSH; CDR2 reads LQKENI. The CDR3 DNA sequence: TGTGCCAGCTCACCCGGACAGGGGGTGGGCTCACCCCTCCACTTT. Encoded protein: CASSPGQGVGSPLHF.

CDR3: CASSTSTGARGTGYTF. The CDR3 nucleotides read TGTGCCAGCAGCACCTCGACAGGAGCCCGGGGTACTGGCTACACCTTC. The gene calls are TRBV5-4 and TRBJ1-2, with D perhaps TRBD1 (6 bases). Trimming cost V 4 bases and J 7 bases, with 23 bases left between them. Germline CDR1 reads SGHNT; CDR2 reads YYREEE (reference sequence). The CDR3 is 16 amino acids.

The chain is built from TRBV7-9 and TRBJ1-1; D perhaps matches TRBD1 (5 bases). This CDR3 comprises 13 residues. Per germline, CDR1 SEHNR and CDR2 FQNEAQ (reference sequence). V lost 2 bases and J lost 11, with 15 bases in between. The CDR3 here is CASSLYDGAWAFF. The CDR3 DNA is TGTGCCAGCAGCTTATATGATGGGGCTTGGGCTTTCTTT. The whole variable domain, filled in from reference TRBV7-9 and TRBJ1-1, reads DTGVSQNPRHKITKRGQNVTFRCDPISEHNRLYWYRQTLGQGPEFLTYFQNEAQLEKSRLLSDRFSAERPKGSFSTLEIQRTEQGDSAMYLCASSLYDGAWAFFGQGTRLTVV.